The rows below give T cell receptor beta chains drawn from one sample of a study of blood T cell repertoires in COVID-19. Assay: immunoSEQ multiplex PCR; the TCRdb copy retains only in-frame clones and omits some. The sample holds about 120,000 clones, 79% seen once. Source material: peripheral blood. The receptors come from an elderly woman with acute or convalescent COVID-19. Both conserved end residues are part of each CDR3. The order of the fields is D gene, V gene, CDR3 length, CDR3 protein. D genes are given only for firm matches.

D gene: .
V gene: TRBV6-6
CDR3 length: 16
CDR3 protein: CASSDWPAAGTDTQYF

D gene: .
V gene: TRBV2
CDR3 length: 19
CDR3 protein: CASSELGFLNRSSYNEQFF

D gene: .
V gene: TRBV4-3
CDR3 length: 15
CDR3 protein: CASSQDAGGNYGYTF

D gene: .
V gene: TRBV9
CDR3 length: 14
CDR3 protein: CASSVAYGNYGYTF

D gene: .
V gene: TRBV30
CDR3 length: 14
CDR3 protein: CAWSVSPQNSPLHF

D gene: TRBD2
V gene: TRBV2
CDR3 length: 16
CDR3 protein: CASSILAESSYNEQFF

D gene: .
V gene: TRBV9
CDR3 length: 15
CDR3 protein: CASSVGGPETGELFF

D gene: .
V gene: TRBV11-2
CDR3 length: 14
CDR3 protein: CASSFSGNSQPQHF

D gene: .
V gene: TRBV30
CDR3 length: 13
CDR3 protein: CAWRRNGAYEQYF

D gene: .
V gene: TRBV7-3
CDR3 length: 16
CDR3 protein: CASNHDRQITGNTIYF

D gene: TRBD1
V gene: TRBV24-1
CDR3 length: 15
CDR3 protein: CATSDTRTGGRPQHF

D gene: .
V gene: TRBV19
CDR3 length: 13
CDR3 protein: CASSIQGNTEAFF

D gene: .
V gene: TRBV4-3
CDR3 length: 16
CDR3 protein: CASSQEVTRWTGELFF

D gene: .
V gene: TRBV9
CDR3 length: 15
CDR3 protein: CASSLTPTGKGGYTF